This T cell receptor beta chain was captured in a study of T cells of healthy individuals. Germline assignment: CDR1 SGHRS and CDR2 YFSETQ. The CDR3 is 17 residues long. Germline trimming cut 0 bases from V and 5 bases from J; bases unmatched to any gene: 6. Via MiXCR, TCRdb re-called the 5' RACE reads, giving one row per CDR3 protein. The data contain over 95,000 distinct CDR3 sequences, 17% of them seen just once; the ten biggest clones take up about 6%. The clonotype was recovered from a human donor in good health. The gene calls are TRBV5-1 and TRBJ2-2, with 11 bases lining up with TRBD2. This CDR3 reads CASSLGVLAGGTGELFF. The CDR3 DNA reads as TGCGCCAGCAGCTTGGGAGTGCTAGCGGGAGGAACCGGGGAGCTGTTTTTT.